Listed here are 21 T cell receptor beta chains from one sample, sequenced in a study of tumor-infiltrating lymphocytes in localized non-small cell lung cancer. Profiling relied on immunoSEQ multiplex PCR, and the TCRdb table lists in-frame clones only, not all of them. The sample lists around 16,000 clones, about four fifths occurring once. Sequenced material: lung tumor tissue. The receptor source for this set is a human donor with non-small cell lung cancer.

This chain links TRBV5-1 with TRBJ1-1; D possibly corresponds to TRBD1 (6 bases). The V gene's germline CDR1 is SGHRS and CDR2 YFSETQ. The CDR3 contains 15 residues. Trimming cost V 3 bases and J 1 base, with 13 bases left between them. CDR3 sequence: CASSSWGPPNTEAFF. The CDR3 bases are TGCGCCAGCAGCTCCTGGGGGCCCCCGAACACTGAAGCTTTCTTT.

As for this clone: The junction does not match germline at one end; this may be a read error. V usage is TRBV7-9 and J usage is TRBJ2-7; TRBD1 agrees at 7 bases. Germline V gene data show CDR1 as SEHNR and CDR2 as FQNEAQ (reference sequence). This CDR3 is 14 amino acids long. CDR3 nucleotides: TGTGCCAGCAGTTTAGCCATAGGACAGGCCGAGCAGTACTTC. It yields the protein CASSLAIGQAEQYF. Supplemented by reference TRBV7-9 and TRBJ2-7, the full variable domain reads DTGVSQNPRHKITKRGQNVTFRCDPISEHNRLYWYRQTLGQGPEFLTYFQNEAQLEKSRLLSDRFSAERPKGSFSTLEIQRTEQGDSAMYLCASSLAIGQAEQYFGPGTRLTVT.

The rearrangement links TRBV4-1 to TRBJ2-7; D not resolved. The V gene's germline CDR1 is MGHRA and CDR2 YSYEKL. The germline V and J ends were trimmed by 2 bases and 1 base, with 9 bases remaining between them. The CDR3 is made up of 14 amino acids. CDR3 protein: CASSQSAPSYEQYF. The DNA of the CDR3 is TGCGCCAGCAGCCAATCCGCGCCGTCCTACGAGCAGTACTTC.

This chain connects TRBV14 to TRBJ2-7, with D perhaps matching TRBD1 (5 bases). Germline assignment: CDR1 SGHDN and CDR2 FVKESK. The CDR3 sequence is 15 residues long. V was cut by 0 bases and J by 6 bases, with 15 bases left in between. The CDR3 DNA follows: TGTGCCAGCAGCCAAGATTGGACAAAACCTCGCGAGCAGTACTTC. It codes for CASSQDWTKPREQYF. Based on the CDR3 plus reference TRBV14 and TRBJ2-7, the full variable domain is EAGVTQFPSHSVIEKGQTVTLRCDPISGHDNLYWYRRVMGKEIKFLLHFVKESKQDESGMPNNRFLAERTGGTYSTLKVQPAELEDSGVYFCASSQDWTKPREQYFGPGTRLTVT.

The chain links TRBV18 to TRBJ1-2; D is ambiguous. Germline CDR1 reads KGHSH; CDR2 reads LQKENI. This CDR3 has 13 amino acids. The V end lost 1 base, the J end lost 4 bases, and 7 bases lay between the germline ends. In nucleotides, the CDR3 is TGTGCCAGCTCACCACAGGTTGCCTATGGCTACACCTTC. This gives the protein CASSPQVAYGYTF. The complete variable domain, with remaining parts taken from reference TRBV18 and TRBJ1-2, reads NAGVMQNPRHLVRRRGQEARLRCSPMKGHSHVYWYRQLPEEGLKFMVYLQKENIIDESGMPKERFSAEFPKEGPSILRIQQVVRGDSAAYFCASSPQVAYGYTFGSGTRLTVV.

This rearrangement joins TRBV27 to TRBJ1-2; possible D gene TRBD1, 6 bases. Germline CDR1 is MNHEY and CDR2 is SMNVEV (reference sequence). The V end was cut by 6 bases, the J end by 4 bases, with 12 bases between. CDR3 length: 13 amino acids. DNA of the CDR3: TGTGCCAGCAGACCCACAGGGAGCTATGGCTACACCTTC. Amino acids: CASRPTGSYGYTF.

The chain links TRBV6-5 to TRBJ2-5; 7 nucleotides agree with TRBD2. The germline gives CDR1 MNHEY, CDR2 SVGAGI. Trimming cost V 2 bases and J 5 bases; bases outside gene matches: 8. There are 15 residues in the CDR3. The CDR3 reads CASSYTRGEGETQYF. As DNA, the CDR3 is TGTGCCAGCAGTTACACCAGAGGGGAGGGGGAGACCCAGTACTTC.

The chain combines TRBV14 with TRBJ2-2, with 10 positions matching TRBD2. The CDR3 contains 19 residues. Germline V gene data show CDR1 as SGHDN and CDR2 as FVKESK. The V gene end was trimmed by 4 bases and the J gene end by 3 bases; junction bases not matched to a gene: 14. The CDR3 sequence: CASSPRRGSGGTDTGELFF. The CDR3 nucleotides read TGTGCCAGCAGCCCCCGGAGGGGTAGCGGGGGGACCGACACCGGGGAGCTGTTTTTT.

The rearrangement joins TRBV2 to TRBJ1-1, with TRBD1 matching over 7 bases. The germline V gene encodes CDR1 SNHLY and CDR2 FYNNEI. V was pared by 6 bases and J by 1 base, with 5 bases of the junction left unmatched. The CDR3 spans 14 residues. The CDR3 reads CASRLRTGNTEAFF. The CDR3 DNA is TGTGCCAGCAGGCTCCGGACAGGGAACACTGAAGCTTTCTTT.

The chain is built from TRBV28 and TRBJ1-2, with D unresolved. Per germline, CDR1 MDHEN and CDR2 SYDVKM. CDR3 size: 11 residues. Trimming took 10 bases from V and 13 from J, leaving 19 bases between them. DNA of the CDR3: TGTGCCAATTCCCCCGGAGGGCCTCTCACCTTC. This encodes CANSPGGPLTF.

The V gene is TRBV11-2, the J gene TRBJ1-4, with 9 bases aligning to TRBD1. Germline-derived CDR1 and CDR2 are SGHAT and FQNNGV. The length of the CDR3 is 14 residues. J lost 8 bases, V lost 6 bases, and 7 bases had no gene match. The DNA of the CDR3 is TGTGCCAGCAGTAGGACCGGGACAGGGGAAAAACTGTTTTTT. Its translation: CASSRTGTGEKLFF.

The CDR3, as DNA: TGTGCCTGGAGTGTACCGGGGACCTACGAGCAGTACTTC. Amino acid sequence: CAWSVPGTYEQYF. The rearrangement joins TRBV30 to TRBJ2-7; tentatively, D is TRBD2 (5 bases). The V and J ends lost 0 bases and 2 bases respectively, with 8 bases between them. Germline V gene data show CDR1 as GTSNPN and CDR2 as SVGIG (reference sequence). This CDR3 is built from 13 residues.

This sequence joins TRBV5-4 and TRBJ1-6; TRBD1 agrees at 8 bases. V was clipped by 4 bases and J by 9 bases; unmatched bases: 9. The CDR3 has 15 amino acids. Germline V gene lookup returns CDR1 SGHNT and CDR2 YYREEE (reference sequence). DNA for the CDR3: TGTGCCAGCAGCCTGGGACAGGCCGGTGTTTCACCCCTCCACTTT. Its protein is CASSLGQAGVSPLHF.

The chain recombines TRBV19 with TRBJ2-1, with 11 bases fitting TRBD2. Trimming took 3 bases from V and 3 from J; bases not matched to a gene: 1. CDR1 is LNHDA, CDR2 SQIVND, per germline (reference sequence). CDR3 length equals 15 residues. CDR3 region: CASSMGTSGYNEQFF. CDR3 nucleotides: TGTGCCAGTAGTATGGGGACTAGCGGCTACAATGAGCAGTTCTTC.

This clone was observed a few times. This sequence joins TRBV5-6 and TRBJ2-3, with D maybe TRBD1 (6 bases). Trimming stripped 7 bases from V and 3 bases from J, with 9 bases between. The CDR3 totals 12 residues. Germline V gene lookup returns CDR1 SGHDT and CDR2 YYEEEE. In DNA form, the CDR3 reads TGTGCCAGCCAACAGGGTACAGATACGCAGTATTTT. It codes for CASQQGTDTQYF. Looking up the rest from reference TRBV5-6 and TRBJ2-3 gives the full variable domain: DAGVTQSPTHLIKTRGQQVTLRCSPKSGHDTVSWYQQALGQGPQFIFQYYEEEERQRGNFPDRFSGHQFPNYSSELNVNALLLGDSALYLCASQQGTDTQYFGPGTRLTVL.

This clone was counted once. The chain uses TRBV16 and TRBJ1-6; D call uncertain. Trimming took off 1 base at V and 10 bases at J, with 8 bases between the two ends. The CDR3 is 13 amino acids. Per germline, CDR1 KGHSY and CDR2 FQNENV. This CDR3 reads CASSQFRESPLHF. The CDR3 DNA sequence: TGTGCCAGCAGCCAATTTCGTGAATCACCCCTCCACTTT.

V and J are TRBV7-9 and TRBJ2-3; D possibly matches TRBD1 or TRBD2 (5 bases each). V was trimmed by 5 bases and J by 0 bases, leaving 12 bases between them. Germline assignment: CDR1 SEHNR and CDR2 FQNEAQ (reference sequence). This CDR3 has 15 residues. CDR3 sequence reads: CASSPRGPSTDTQYF. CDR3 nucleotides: TGTGCCAGCAGCCCTAGGGGACCCAGCACAGATACGCAGTATTTT.

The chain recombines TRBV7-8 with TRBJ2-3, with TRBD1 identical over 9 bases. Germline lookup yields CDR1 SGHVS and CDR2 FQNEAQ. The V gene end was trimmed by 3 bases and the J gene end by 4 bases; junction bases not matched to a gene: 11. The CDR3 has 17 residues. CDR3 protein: CASSLGDRGFGADTQYF. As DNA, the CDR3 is TGTGCCAGCAGCTTGGGAGACAGGGGGTTTGGGGCAGATACGCAGTATTTT.

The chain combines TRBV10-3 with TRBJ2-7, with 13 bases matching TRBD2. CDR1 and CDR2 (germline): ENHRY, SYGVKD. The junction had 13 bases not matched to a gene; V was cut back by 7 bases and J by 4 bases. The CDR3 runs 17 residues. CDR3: CAITAGLAGDFIYEQYF. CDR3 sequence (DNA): TGTGCCATCACTGCTGGACTAGCGGGAGACTTCATTTACGAGCAGTACTTC.

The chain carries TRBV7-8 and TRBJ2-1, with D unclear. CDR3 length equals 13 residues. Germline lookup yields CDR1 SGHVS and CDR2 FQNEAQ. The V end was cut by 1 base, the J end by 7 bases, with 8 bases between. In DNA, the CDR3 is TGTGCCAGCAGCTTAGGACGGTTGAATGAGCAGTTCTTC. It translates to CASSLGRLNEQFF.

The CDR3 nucleotides are TGTGCCAGCAGTCTAGCGGAGTACAATGAGCAGTTCTTC. It is translated as CASSLAEYNEQFF. This chain joins TRBV6-1 and TRBJ2-1, with TRBD2 matching over 7 bases. CDR3 length: 13 residues. CDR1 MNHNS and CDR2 SASEGT come from the germline V gene. The ends lost 5 bases at V and 4 bases at J; junction bases unmatched: 2.